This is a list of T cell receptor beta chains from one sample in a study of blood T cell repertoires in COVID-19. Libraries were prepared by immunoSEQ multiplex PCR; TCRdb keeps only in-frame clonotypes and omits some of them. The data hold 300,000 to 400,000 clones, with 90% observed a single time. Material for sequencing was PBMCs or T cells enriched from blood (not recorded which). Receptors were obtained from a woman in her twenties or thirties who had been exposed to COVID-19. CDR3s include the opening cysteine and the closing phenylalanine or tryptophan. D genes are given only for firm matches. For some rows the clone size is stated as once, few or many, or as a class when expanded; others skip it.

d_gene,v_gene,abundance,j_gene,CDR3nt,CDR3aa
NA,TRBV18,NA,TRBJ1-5,TGTGCCAGCTCACGGGGAAGGGAGGGCAATCAGCCCCAGCATTTT,CASSRGREGNQPQHF
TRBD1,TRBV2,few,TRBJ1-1,TGTGCCAGATCACAGGGGGGTACTGAAGCTTTCTTT,CARSQGGTEAFF
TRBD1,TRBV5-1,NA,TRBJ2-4,TGCGCCAGCAGCCCCTCCCCGGGACAGGCCTTCCAGTACTTC,CASSPSPGQAFQYF
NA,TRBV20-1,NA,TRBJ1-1,TGCAGTGCCTTTACGGGGTCCGAAGCTTTCTTT,CSAFTGSEAFF
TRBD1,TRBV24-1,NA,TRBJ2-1,TGTGCCACCAGTGAAGCCGGGACAGGGTACAATGAGCAGTTCTTC,CATSEAGTGYNEQFF
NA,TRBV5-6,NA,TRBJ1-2,TGTGCCAGCAGCTTGGAGGGGAGGAGAAATGGCTACACCTTC,CASSLEGRRNGYTF
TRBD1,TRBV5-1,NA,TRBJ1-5,TGCGCCAGCAGCTTGGAAGGGGGCGAGGGTCAGCCCCAGCATTTT,CASSLEGGEGQPQHF
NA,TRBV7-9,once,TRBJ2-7,TGTGCCAGCAGCCCGCGCGAATTCTCCTACGAGCAGTACTTC,CASSPREFSYEQYF
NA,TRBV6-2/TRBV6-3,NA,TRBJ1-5,TGTGCCAGCAGTCCGGGAAGCAATCAGCCCCAGCATTTT,CASSPGSNQPQHF
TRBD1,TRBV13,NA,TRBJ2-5,TGTGCCAGCAGCTTAGAGGGGGCCGGCGAGACCCAGTACTTC,CASSLEGAGETQYF
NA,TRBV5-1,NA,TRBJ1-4,TGCGCCAGCAGCTTGGAGGGTTTGACTAGTGAAAAACTGTTTTTT,CASSLEGLTSEKLFF
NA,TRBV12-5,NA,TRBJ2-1,TGTGCTAGTGGTTCAACAGAGGAGGATGAGCAGTTCTTC,CASGSTEEDEQFF
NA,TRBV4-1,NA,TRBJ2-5,TGCGCCAGCAGCCAACAGGACCGTACGGGGGCCCAGTACTTC,CASSQQDRTGAQYF
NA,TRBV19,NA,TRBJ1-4,TGTGCCAGTAGGGGGACGGACAGCGAGAATGAAAAACTGTTTTTT,CASRGTDSENEKLFF
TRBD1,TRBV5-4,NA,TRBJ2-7,TGTGCCAGCAGCTCCACCGGGACAGGGGCCCACGAGCAGTACTTC,CASSSTGTGAHEQYF
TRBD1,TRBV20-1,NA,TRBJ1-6,TGCAGTGCTAGTCACAGGGGGCTGGTTTCACCCCTCCACTTT,CSASHRGLVSPLHF
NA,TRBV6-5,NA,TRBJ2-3,TGTGCCAGCAGTTTCGCTGGAGGGGGCACAGATACGCAGTATTTT,CASSFAGGGTDTQYF
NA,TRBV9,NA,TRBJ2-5,TGTGCCAGCAGCGTAGGAGGTGTGGAGACCCAGTACTTC,CASSVGGVETQYF
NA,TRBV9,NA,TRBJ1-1,TGTGCCAGCAGCCCCGCGGGGGTGAACACTGAAGCTTTCTTT,CASSPAGVNTEAFF
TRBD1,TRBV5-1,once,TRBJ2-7,TGCGCCAGCAGCTCGGGACAGGGTTCTTACGAGCAGTACTTC,CASSSGQGSYEQYF